This T cell receptor beta chain came from a study of T cells after yellow fever vaccination. This CDR3 has 14 amino acids. V was cut by 5 bases and J by 6 bases, with 14 bases left in between. CDR1 SGHDT and CDR2 YYEEEE come from the germline V gene. Study findings and constraints: Any FACS-sorted repertoire could hold abundant clonotypes that contaminate it from the bulk population.

This clonotype was seen at least ten times. Its antigen is unknown. UMIs and a universal primer site were added when TCR cDNA was made by 5'RACE template switching. TCRdb analysed the 5' RACE reads with MiXCR anew, one entry per CDR3 protein. The sample lists around 50,000 distinct CDR3 sequences, around 7% occurring once. This receptor was obtained from a man aged 18 to 35 who received the YFV17D yellow fever vaccine. The specimen comprised CD8+ T cells sorted from PBMCs, sampled approximately 16 days after the first yellow fever vaccination. J is TRBJ2-2 and V is TRBV5-6; possibly TRBD1 for D (6 bases). CDR3 in amino acids: CASRPQGSPGELFF. The CDR3 DNA follows: TGTGCCAGCAGACCTCAGGGGTCCCCCGGGGAGCTGTTTTTT.